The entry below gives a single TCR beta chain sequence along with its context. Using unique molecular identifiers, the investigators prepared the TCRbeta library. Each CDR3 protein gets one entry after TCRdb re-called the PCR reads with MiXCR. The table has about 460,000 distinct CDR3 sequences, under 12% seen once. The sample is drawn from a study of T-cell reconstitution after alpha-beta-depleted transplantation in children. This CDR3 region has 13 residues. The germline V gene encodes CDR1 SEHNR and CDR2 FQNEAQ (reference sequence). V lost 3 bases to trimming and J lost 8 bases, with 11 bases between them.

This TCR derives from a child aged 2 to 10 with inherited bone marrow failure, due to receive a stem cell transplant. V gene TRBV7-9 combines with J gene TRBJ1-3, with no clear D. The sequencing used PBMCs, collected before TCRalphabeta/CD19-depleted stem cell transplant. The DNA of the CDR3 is TGTGCCAGCAGCTTGTCAGGCAGTGACACCATATATTTT. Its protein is CASSLSGSDTIYF.